This note documents a single T cell receptor beta chain sequence. What it binds is not known. The CDR3 is cut off 3 residues early in the read; its end comes from the germline J gene. With 0 bases removed from V and 3 bases from J, the gap between germline ends came to 12 bases. The germline V gene encodes CDR1 SQVTM and CDR2 ANQGSEA. The length of the CDR3 is 15 residues. These data belong to a study of T cells in women clearing cervical HPV infection. Study as a whole: Women with histologically confirmed HPV16-related CIN3 or worse, 2 with invasive cancer, served as cases. Study findings and constraints: CIN3+ cases had significantly higher TCR richness than controls; evenness did not differ. Each sample's T-cell count was unknown, possibly confounding richness.

TCRdb's copy holds only in-frame clones and misses some; the assay was immunoSEQ multiplex PCR. In all, the sample yields some 41,000 clones. This receptor was identified in a woman between 18 and 69 years old with a cervical HPV16 infection that either progressed to CIN3+ or cleared (not recorded which). Sequenced sample: blood buffy coat. V gene TRBV29-1 combines with J gene TRBJ2-1; D uncertain. The CDR3 spells CSVEDLNSFYNEQFF. The covered CDR3 bases are TGCAGCGTTGAAGATCTGAACTCCTTCTACAATGAG.